The 19 T cell receptor beta chains below were found in one sample sequenced in a study of cytomegalovirus exposure and HLA in healthy donors. 60 Vbeta and 13 Jbeta primers were used in PCR. TCRdb keeps only in-frame clones here, not all; method: immunoSEQ multiplex PCR. The repertoire consists of some 85,000 clones, with approximately 84% occurring once and the leading ten covering 2.4%. Sequencing used PBMCs. The receptors originated from a woman in her fifties or sixties in good health and CMV-seronegative.

The chain carries TRBV25-1 and TRBJ2-7, with 10 bases matching TRBD2. Germline loops: CDR1 MGHDK, CDR2 SYGVNS. This CDR3 has 15 amino acids. The V gene end was trimmed by 4 bases and the J gene end by 4 bases; junction bases not matched to a gene: 7. In DNA, the CDR3 is TGTGCCAGCAGTGTCCCTAGCGGGAGTTGGTACGAGCAGTACTTC. Translated, it gives CASSVPSGSWYEQYF.

The J gene is TRBJ1-6, the V gene TRBV7-9; D is uncertain. The germline V and J ends were trimmed by 3 bases and 7 bases, with 13 bases remaining between them. The germline V gene has CDR1 SEHNR and CDR2 FQNEAQ (reference sequence). This CDR3 is 15 amino acids long. The CDR3 sequence is CASSFAPNRNSPLHF. The DNA of the CDR3 is TGTGCCAGCAGCTTCGCACCCAACCGGAATTCACCCCTCCACTTT.

The V and J genes are TRBV5-6 and TRBJ1-4; D not resolved. The CDR3 is 14 residues long. CDR1 and CDR2 from the germline V gene are SGHDT and YYEEEE. V was clipped by 1 base and J by 7 bases, with 11 bases between them. The CDR3 sequence: CASSLSGSGEKLFF. CDR3 nucleotide sequence: TGTGCCAGCAGCTTGTCAGGTTCAGGTGAAAAACTGTTTTTT.

The chain joins TRBV29-1 to TRBJ2-5; TRBD1 matches at 7 bases. The better agreement between TRBJ2-7 and the DNA end casts doubt on the J call. The germline V gene encodes CDR1 SQVTM and CDR2 ANQGSEA. The CDR3 loop spans 14 amino acids. For the CDR3, the DNA is TGCAGCGTTGTCCTTTCAGGGGGACACTACGAGCAGTACTTC. As protein: CSVVLSGGHYEQYF.

This clone appeared once. This rearrangement joins TRBV19 to TRBJ2-1; D perhaps matches TRBD1 (6 bases). The CDR3 is 17 amino acids. V was shortened by 5 bases and J by 4 bases, with 21 bases between the two germline ends. Germline CDR1 and CDR2: LNHDA and SQIVND (reference sequence). The chain's CDR3 is CASSVSYRDTFYNEQFF. CDR3 in DNA: TGTGCCAGTAGTGTCTCTTACCGGGACACATTTTACAATGAGCAGTTCTTC.

This sequence joins TRBV5-6 and TRBJ1-4, with D possibly TRBD1 on 6 matching bases. Trimming removed 4 bases from V and 5 bases from J, with 21 bases in between. The CDR3 runs to 17 residues. Germline assignment: CDR1 SGHDT and CDR2 YYEEEE. The CDR3 DNA follows: TGTGCCAGCAGCCCAAGGCTGGGGACAAGTTTGAATGAAAAACTGTTTTTT. Its protein is CASSPRLGTSLNEKLFF.

V usage is TRBV7-9 and J usage is TRBJ2-5; possibly TRBD1 for D (5 bases). V was trimmed by 4 bases and J by 4 bases, leaving 13 bases between them. The CDR3 has 14 residues. Germline CDR1 SEHNR, CDR2 FQNEAQ (reference sequence). CDR3 in DNA: TGTGCCAGCAGCTACCTGGGGCAGTTAGAGACCCAGTACTTC. Amino acids: CASSYLGQLETQYF.

The rearrangement links TRBV30 to TRBJ1-2, with D unclear. Trimming cost V 2 bases and J 8 bases, with 9 bases left between them. The CDR3 covers 11 residues. The germline gives CDR1 GTSNPN, CDR2 SVGIG (reference sequence). The CDR3: CAWSPGGGYTF. DNA of the CDR3: TGTGCCTGGAGTCCGGGCGGGGGCTACACCTTC.

This chain links TRBV6-5 with TRBJ2-7, with TRBD1 matching over 7 bases. The CDR3 length is 15 residues. Trimming took 0 bases from V and 2 from J; bases not matched to a gene: 4. Germline CDR1 and CDR2: MNHEY and SVGAGI. The chain's CDR3 is CASSYSNRGPYEQYF. In DNA form, the CDR3 reads TGTGCCAGCAGTTACTCGAACAGGGGCCCCTACGAGCAGTACTTC.

This chain links TRBV28 with TRBJ1-3, with 7 positions matching TRBD1. The ends lost 3 bases at V and 4 bases at J; junction bases unmatched: 6. The CDR3 is 15 residues long. CDR1 is MDHEN, CDR2 SYDVKM, per germline. DNA of the CDR3: TGTGCCAGCAGTTTGAAGGGGGCGGGAGGAAACACCATATATTTT. Protein sequence: CASSLKGAGGNTIYF.

The chain employs TRBV30 and TRBJ1-1, with 9 positions matching TRBD1. The CDR3 extends over 16 amino acids. Trimming took 1 base from V and 6 from J; bases not matched to a gene: 12. CDR1 and CDR2 (germline): GTSNPN, SVGIG (reference sequence). The CDR3 loop reads CAWSETWDRVNPEAFF. CDR3 in DNA: TGTGCCTGGAGTGAGACCTGGGACAGGGTAAACCCTGAAGCTTTCTTT.

The chain joins TRBV19 to TRBJ2-7; the D gene is possibly TRBD2 (5 bases). This CDR3 has 17 residues. Germline assignment: CDR1 LNHDA and CDR2 SQIVND (reference sequence). Trimming removed 5 bases from V and 0 bases from J, with 20 bases in between. The CDR3 sequence is CASSAGIGNPRSYEQYV. DNA of the CDR3: TGTGCCAGTAGTGCGGGTATTGGGAATCCTCGCTCCTACGAGCAGTACGTC.

The rearrangement uses TRBV28 and TRBJ2-7, with 9 nucleotides matching TRBD2. V gave up 5 bases and J gave up 4 bases; unmatched junction bases: 15. CDR1 is MDHEN and CDR2 is SYDVKM in the germline V gene. This CDR3 is 17 amino acids long. The DNA for the CDR3 is TGTGCCAGCAGTCCCCTCCTTAGCGGGAGTAATACGTACGAGCAGTACTTC. It encodes CASSPLLSGSNTYEQYF.

This chain connects TRBV15 to TRBJ2-1; the D is unclear. Trimming took 5 bases from V and 4 from J, leaving 12 bases between them. The germline gives CDR1 LNHNV, CDR2 YYDKDF (reference sequence). This CDR3 has 14 amino acids. CDR3 region: CATSARHGYNEQFF. DNA for the CDR3: TGTGCCACCAGCGCCAGACACGGATACAATGAGCAGTTCTTC. Complete variable domain (other parts from reference TRBV15 and TRBJ2-1): DAMVIQNPRYQVTQFGKPVTLSCSQTLNHNVMYWYQQKSSQAPKLLFHYYDKDFNNEADTPDNFQSRRPNTSFCFLDIRSPGLGDTAMYLCATSARHGYNEQFFGPGTRLTVL.

This chain joins TRBV6-5 and TRBJ1-6; D might be TRBD1 (5 bases). This CDR3 has 16 residues. V was cut by 0 bases and J by 6 bases, with 12 bases left in between. Looked up from germline, CDR1 is MNHEY and CDR2 is SVGAGI. The DNA of the CDR3 is TGTGCCAGCAGTTACTCGGGGGGGAAGGGTAATTCACCCCTCCACTTT. It yields the protein CASSYSGGKGNSPLHF.

The chain links TRBV4-1 to TRBJ2-3; 10 bases are a match to TRBD1. Germline-derived CDR1 and CDR2 are MGHRA and YSYEKL. V trimming: 1 base; J trimming: 3 bases; junction bases outside the gene matches: 7. The length of the CDR3 is 17 residues. As DNA, the CDR3 is TGCGCCAGCAGCCAAGGGACAGGGGGGGCGAGGACAGATACGCAGTATTTT. Translating it yields CASSQGTGGARTDTQYF.

The chain recombines TRBV4-2 with TRBJ1-3, with 8 bases identical to TRBD1. Per germline, CDR1 LGHNA and CDR2 YNFKEQ. The CDR3 is 17 amino acids. Unmatched junction bases numbered 8, after V lost 4 bases and J lost 0 bases. The CDR3 protein is CASSPLGTGLSGNTIYF. CDR3 sequence (DNA): TGTGCCAGCAGCCCTCTTGGGACAGGCCTCTCTGGAAACACCATATATTTT.

The V call is TRBV30, the J call TRBJ2-5; D may be TRBD1 (6 bases). The germline V gene has CDR1 GTSNPN and CDR2 SVGIG (reference sequence). V lost 2 bases to trimming and J lost 5 bases, with 12 bases between them. The CDR3 runs 13 residues. CDR3 protein: CAWSRWGPETQYF. The CDR3 DNA reads TGTGCCTGGAGTCGGTGGGGGCCGGAGACCCAGTACTTC. Using reference TRBV30 and TRBJ2-5 for the parts outside the CDR3, the full variable domain is SQTIHQWPATLVQPVGSPLSLECTVEGTSNPNLYWYRQAAGRGLQLLFYSVGIGQISSEVPQNLSASRPQDRQFILSSKKLLLSDSGFYLCAWSRWGPETQYFGPGTRLLVL.

The chain employs TRBV28 and TRBJ1-5; D remains unclear. V lost 1 base and J 2 bases, leaving 6 bases between the germline ends. Germline V gene sequence: CDR1 MDHEN, CDR2 SYDVKM. This CDR3 spans 14 amino acids. CDR3 sequence reads: CASSLFLGNQPQHF. The CDR3 DNA sequence: TGTGCCAGCAGTTTATTTCTTGGCAATCAGCCCCAGCATTTT.